One sample yielded the 32 T cell receptor beta chains listed below, sequenced in a study of blood T cells in healthy people across ages. Primers used in a second PCR of about 6 to 12 cycles were a sample-barcoded 5' primer and a J-beta primer mix. TCRdb recomputed calls from the 5' RACE reads with MiXCR, one row per CDR3 protein. The table lists just under 550,000 distinct CDR3 sequences, about 25% of them singletons. Separately, the same data were catalogued under a study of T cells of mothers and their children.

Sequenced sample: blood. The receptors derive from a boy aged 5-17 years in good health.

This clonotype has a handful of counts. This chain uses TRBV19 with TRBJ2-5; D call uncertain. The germline V gene encodes CDR1 LNHDA and CDR2 SQIVND (reference sequence). V was shortened by 3 bases and J by 4 bases, with 9 bases between the two germline ends. The CDR3 is 13 amino acids. The CDR3 sequence is CASSIFGRETQYF. CDR3 nucleotide sequence: TGTGCCAGTAGTATTTTTGGTCGAGAGACCCAGTACTTC.

The gene calls are TRBV27 and TRBJ2-3; unclear D gene. CDR3 length: 10 amino acids. The V end was cut by 6 bases, the J end by 10 bases, with 8 bases between. Germline lookup yields CDR1 MNHEY and CDR2 SMNVEV (reference sequence). The CDR3 is CASSRSPQYF. In DNA, the CDR3 is TGTGCCAGCAGCAGATCTCCGCAGTATTTT.

The table lists this clonotype with many counts. The J gene is TRBJ2-3, the V gene TRBV9, with D tentatively TRBD2 (5 bases). Germline-derived CDR1 and CDR2 are SGDLS and YYNGEE. The CDR3 totals 14 residues. V lost 5 bases and J 6 bases, leaving 16 bases between the germline ends. The CDR3 region has the DNA TGTGCCAGCAGGGGCACTAGAAGTGACGATACGCAGTATTTT. It translates to CASRGTRSDDTQYF.

This clonotype has more than one count but fewer than ten. The chain carries TRBV7-2 and TRBJ2-1; possibly TRBD1 or TRBD2 for D (6 bases each). Trimming pared 3 bases from V and 9 bases from J, leaving 15 bases between. Germline V lookup: CDR1 SGHTA, CDR2 FQGNSA. The CDR3 has 14 amino acids. CDR3 in amino acids: CASSFPGATSEQFF. The CDR3 DNA is TGTGCCAGCAGCTTTCCGGGGGCTACGAGTGAGCAGTTCTTC.

This clonotype was counted only a few times. CDR3 amino acids: CSARDVSGIQPKIAKNIQYF. The CDR3 region has the DNA TGCAGTGCTAGAGATGTCTCCGGGATTCAACCTAAAATAGCCAAAAACATTCAGTACTTC. The chain carries TRBV20-1 and TRBJ2-4; TRBD2 is a possible D gene (5 bases). The CDR3 has 20 residues. V was cut by 0 bases and J by 0 bases, with 24 bases left in between. Germline V gene sequence: CDR1 DFQATT, CDR2 SNEGSKA (reference sequence).

This clonotype occurred a few times. V and J are TRBV9 and TRBJ2-7; D gene unclear. Germline-derived CDR1 and CDR2 are SGDLS and YYNGEE. V was clipped by 3 bases and J by 3 bases, with 13 bases between them. CDR3 length: 14 amino acids. CDR3 DNA: TGTGCCAGCAGCGGAGAGTCGCGGAACTACGAGCAGTACTTC. Translated, it gives CASSGESRNYEQYF.

The CDR3 sequence is CASSFVTGGPYEQYF. The CDR3 region has the DNA TGTGCCAGCAGTTTCGTAACGGGAGGGCCCTACGAGCAGTACTTC. V usage is TRBV27 and J usage is TRBJ2-5, with 8 bases matching TRBD2. Near its end, the DNA agrees better with TRBJ2-7, so the J call may be wrong. The CDR3 is made up of 15 amino acids. The germline gives CDR1 MNHEY, CDR2 SMNVEV (reference sequence).

This chain uses TRBV6-5 with TRBJ2-1; 15 bases fit TRBD2. TRBJ2-5 matches the DNA end more closely, so the J call is doubtful. The germline V gene has CDR1 MNHEY and CDR2 SVGAGI. The CDR3 extends over 17 amino acids. Here the CDR3 reads CASSYRTSGGARETQYF. The CDR3 nucleotides read TGTGCCAGCAGTTACCGGACTAGCGGGGGGGCCCGAGAGACCCAGTACTTC.

The rearrangement joins TRBV7-2 to TRBJ2-6, with TRBD1 as a possible D gene (6 bases). The germline V gene encodes CDR1 SGHTA and CDR2 FQGNSA. Trimming left V 3 bases short and J 0 bases short, with 9 bases between. This CDR3 has 16 residues. CDR3 nucleotides: TGTGCCAGCAGCTTGGACAGCCTCTCTGGGGCCAACGTCCTGACTTTC. This encodes CASSLDSLSGANVLTF.

The chain employs TRBV25-1 and TRBJ2-7; TRBD1 matches at 7 bases. V lost 4 bases, J lost 1 base, and 7 bases stayed unmatched. Germline V gives CDR1 MGHDK, CDR2 SYGVNS. This CDR3 region has 15 residues. The CDR3 spells CASSGLGQRSYEQYF. CDR3 sequence (DNA): TGTGCCAGCAGTGGATTGGGACAGCGATCCTACGAGCAGTACTTC.

There are a few counts of this clonotype. A much larger clone is a single base away; this may be a read error. The CDR3 protein is CASSDRPDAGELFF. DNA for the CDR3: TGTGCCAGCAGTGACAGGCCGGACGCCGGGGAGCTGTTTTTT. J is TRBJ2-2 and V is TRBV25-1; the D is unclear. From germline, CDR1 is MGHDK and CDR2 SYGVNS. The V and J ends lost 3 bases and 6 bases respectively, with 11 bases between them. The CDR3 extends over 14 amino acids.

V usage is TRBV7-3 and J usage is TRBJ2-1; no clear D gene. This CDR3 comprises 15 residues. Trimming left V 0 bases short and J 3 bases short, with 9 bases between. The V gene's germline CDR1 is SGHTA and CDR2 FQGTGA. CDR3 residues: CASSLTPSLYNEQFF. The CDR3 region has the DNA TGTGCCAGCAGCTTAACCCCTTCACTCTACAATGAGCAGTTCTTC. The full variable domain, with the rest looked up from reference TRBV7-3 and TRBJ2-1, is GAGVSQTPSNKVTEKGKYVELRCDPISGHTALYWYRQSLGQGPEFLIYFQGTGAADDSGLPNDRFFAVRPEGSVSTLKIQRTERGDSAVYLCASSLTPSLYNEQFFGPGTRLTVL.

With respect to this clonotype: The CDR3 end shows no conserved phenylalanine or tryptophan, and so a read error is likely. This chain connects TRBV3-1 to TRBJ1-5; D might be TRBD1 (6 bases). V lost 1 base and J lost 5, with 18 bases in between. Germline values: CDR1 LGHDT, CDR2 YNNKEL (reference sequence). The CDR3 length is 17 residues. CDR3 region: CASSQGWGGQVDQPQHL. The CDR3, as DNA: TGTGCCAGCAGCCAAGGATGGGGGGGACAAGTGGATCAGCCCCAGCATTTG.

The rearrangement links TRBV9 to TRBJ2-7, with 7 bases aligning to TRBD1. Germline lookup yields CDR1 SGDLS and CDR2 YYNGEE. This CDR3 has 12 amino acids. V shed 9 bases and J 3 bases; nucleotides not matched to a gene: 6. The CDR3 nucleotides read TGTGCCACCCAGCAGGGGGACTACGAGCAGTACTTC. This sequence encodes CATQQGDYEQYF.

This clonotype was seen repeatedly, ten times or more. CDR3 in DNA: TGTGCCAGCAGCCGAACAGGTCCCTACGAGCAGTACTTC. Translating it yields CASSRTGPYEQYF. The V and J genes are TRBV6-5 and TRBJ2-7; maybe TRBD1 (5 bases). The CDR3 length is 13 residues. From germline, CDR1 is MNHEY and CDR2 SVGAGI. V shed 6 bases and J shed 2 bases, with 11 bases lying between them.

The sample holds many counts of this clonotype. V gene TRBV7-2 combines with J gene TRBJ1-1; no definite D call. The germline V and J ends were trimmed by 5 bases and 0 bases, with 10 bases remaining between them. The germline CDR1 and CDR2 sequences are SGHTA and FQGNSA. This CDR3 has 14 amino acids. CDR3 amino acids: CASSPAGLNTEAFF. For the CDR3, the DNA is TGTGCCAGCAGCCCTGCGGGCTTGAACACTGAAGCTTTCTTT.

The chain joins TRBV7-8 to TRBJ2-5; no reliable D call. The DNA end is more similar to TRBJ2-1, so the J call may be wrong. The CDR3 covers 16 residues. Looked up from germline, CDR1 is SGHVS and CDR2 is FQNEAQ. DNA for the CDR3: TGTGCCAGCAGCGACGTTGGGTCAGTCTCCTACAATGAGCAGTTCTTC. Protein: CASSDVGSVSYNEQFF.

This clonotype was seen a few times. The J gene is TRBJ1-4, the V gene TRBV19; 7 positions agree with TRBD1. The J segment lost 3 bases and the V segment lost 6 bases, leaving 7 bases of the junction unmatched. The CDR3 consists of 15 residues. Germline values: CDR1 LNHDA, CDR2 SQIVND (reference sequence). The CDR3 region has the DNA TGTGCCAGTAGCGTGACAGGGCGGCCTAATGAAAAACTGTTTTTT. Protein: CASSVTGRPNEKLFF.

This chain links TRBV4-2 with TRBJ2-3; 7 nucleotides line up with TRBD2. Germline CDR1 reads LGHNA; CDR2 reads YNFKEQ. Unmatched junction bases numbered 10, after V lost 0 bases and J lost 1 base. This CDR3 spans 18 amino acids. This CDR3 is CASSQEGWGGGGTDTQYF. DNA for the CDR3: TGTGCCAGCAGCCAAGAAGGTTGGGGGGGAGGAGGCACAGATACGCAGTATTTT.

The chain joins TRBV28 to TRBJ2-1; D is unclear. The CDR3 totals 12 residues. Germline CDR1 is MDHEN and CDR2 is SYDVKM. The V end was cut by 2 bases, the J end by 12 bases, with 11 bases between. CDR3 sequence reads: CASSLEFVGQFF. In DNA form, the CDR3 reads TGTGCCAGCAGTTTAGAGTTTGTAGGGCAGTTCTTC. The full variable domain, its missing parts supplied by reference TRBV28 and TRBJ2-1, is DVKVTQSSRYLVKRTGEKVFLECVQDMDHENMFWYRQDPGLGLRLIYFSYDVKMKEKGDIPEGYSVSREKKERFSLILESASTNQTSMYLCASSLEFVGQFFGPGTRLTVL.

This chain uses TRBV12-3 or TRBV12-4 with TRBJ2-3; no clear D. V lost 6 bases and J 1 base, leaving 11 bases between the germline ends. The CDR3 sequence is 14 residues long. The CDR3 is CASRRPSGTDTQYF. The CDR3 DNA reads TGTGCCAGCAGGCGACCTTCCGGCACAGATACGCAGTATTTT.

The chain is built from TRBV9 and TRBJ2-7; tentatively, D is TRBD1 or TRBD2 (5 bases each). The CDR3 contains 15 residues. V was clipped by 4 bases and J by 0 bases, with 14 bases between them. The germline V gene has CDR1 SGDLS and CDR2 YYNGEE. The CDR3 here is CASSIGTESSYEQYF. In DNA form, the CDR3 reads TGTGCCAGCAGCATAGGGACGGAGAGCTCCTACGAGCAGTACTTC. Based on the CDR3 plus reference TRBV9 and TRBJ2-7, the full variable domain is DSGVTQTPKHLITATGQRVTLRCSPRSGDLSVYWYQQSLDQGLQFLIQYYNGEERAKGNILERFSAQQFPDLHSELNLSSLELGDSALYFCASSIGTESSYEQYFGPGTRLTVT.

In this sample, this clonotype turned up a few times. The CDR3 sequence: CASSPLEANVLTF. Written as DNA, the CDR3 is TGTGCCAGCAGCCCGCTTGAGGCCAACGTCCTGACTTTC. The chain carries TRBV7-9 and TRBJ2-6, with D uncertain. Trimming removed 5 bases from V and 6 bases from J, with 8 bases in between. The CDR3 is 13 amino acids. CDR1 and CDR2 from the germline V gene are SEHNR and FQNEAQ (reference sequence).

Only a few counts were recorded for this clonotype. The CDR3 region is CASSLAEGPETQYF. The CDR3 coding sequence is TGTGCCAGCAGCTTGGCCGAGGGTCCAGAGACCCAGTACTTC. The chain couples TRBV5-4 to TRBJ2-5; TRBD2 is a possible D gene (5 bases). V was cut by 0 bases and J by 4 bases, with 10 bases left in between. The germline CDR1 and CDR2 sequences are SGHNT and YYREEE (reference sequence). The length of the CDR3 is 14 residues.

The V and J genes are TRBV28 and TRBJ2-6, with D unresolved. CDR1 and CDR2 (germline): MDHEN, SYDVKM. This CDR3 is built from 15 residues. Trimming took off 3 bases at V and 0 bases at J, with 6 bases between the two ends. The DNA of the CDR3 is TGTGCCAGCAGTTTTGACCACTCTGGGGCCAACGTCCTGACTTTC. This sequence encodes CASSFDHSGANVLTF.

This clonotype showed up just a few times. This rearrangement joins TRBV27 to TRBJ2-5; D might be TRBD2 (6 bases). This CDR3 is 13 amino acids long. Per germline, CDR1 MNHEY and CDR2 SMNVEV (reference sequence). V was shortened by 9 bases and J by 1 base, with 12 bases between the two germline ends. CDR3 region: CASRGEVQETQYF. In DNA, the CDR3 is TGTGCCAGTCGCGGGGAGGTCCAAGAGACCCAGTACTTC.

Only a few counts were recorded for this clonotype. The V call is TRBV7-2, the J call TRBJ2-2; 7 nucleotides agree with TRBD2. This CDR3 is 15 amino acids long. CDR1 and CDR2 (germline): SGHTA, FQGNSA. V trimming: 6 bases; J trimming: 1 base; junction bases outside the gene matches: 5. The CDR3 DNA reads TGTGCCAGCAGGCTAAGCGGGGTGAACACCGGGGAGCTGTTTTTT. Translation: CASRLSGVNTGELFF.

This clonotype was seen a handful of times. The chain is built from TRBV12-3 or TRBV12-4 and TRBJ2-5; 10 bases match TRBD2. The CDR3 contains 15 residues. V lost 5 bases, J lost 5 bases, and 8 bases stayed unmatched. In DNA form, the CDR3 reads TGTGCCAGCAGTCCCCAGCGGGGGGGCTCTGAGACCCAGTACTTC. Translating gives CASSPQRGGSETQYF.

This clonotype was seen a handful of times. The rearrangement uses TRBV5-4 and TRBJ1-2; the D is unclear. The V gene's germline CDR1 is SGHNT and CDR2 YYREEE (reference sequence). The CDR3 spans 16 residues. The V gene lost 4 bases and the J gene lost 3 bases, with 19 bases spanning the gap. CDR3 coding DNA: TGTGCCAGCAGCACCTCTCCGGGCCATAGAGACTATGGCTACACCTTC. Translated, it gives CASSTSPGHRDYGYTF.

This clonotype was seen only a few times. The V call is TRBV7-9, the J call TRBJ1-4; D ambiguous. The CDR3 has 16 residues. The ends were cut back, 1 base at V and 8 bases at J, with 17 bases in the middle. The V gene's germline CDR1 is SEHNR and CDR2 FQNEAQ (reference sequence). The CDR3 spells CASSLVARAGIEKLFF. The CDR3 region has the DNA TGTGCCAGCAGCTTAGTGGCCCGGGCGGGGATCGAAAAACTGTTTTTT.

V usage is TRBV7-2 and J usage is TRBJ2-2; 9 bases fit TRBD2. The CDR3 sequence is 16 residues long. Trimming at V came to 2 bases and at J to 7 bases, leaving 8 bases not matched to a gene. Per the germline V gene, CDR1 is SGHTA and CDR2 is FQGNSA. In nucleotides, the CDR3 is TGTGCCAGCAGCTTACCCTATTCTAGCGGGGTCGGGGAGCTGTTTTTT. It is translated as CASSLPYSSGVGELFF.

This clonotype appeared once. V usage is TRBV20-1 and J usage is TRBJ1-5; D is possibly TRBD1 (6 bases). V was cut by 1 base and J by 11 bases, with 15 bases left in between. The germline V gene encodes CDR1 DFQATT and CDR2 SNEGSKA (reference sequence). The CDR3 has 13 amino acids. CDR3 DNA: TGCAGTGCTAGAGGGGGGCTGCGCAAATCCCAGCATTTT. Protein product: CSARGGLRKSQHF.